This entry features one T cell receptor beta chain sequence. No antigen is known for it. Investigators took approximately 10 milliliters of peripheral blood from every donor. The sample belongs to a study of blood T cells in healthy people across ages. Study context: Per two T cells, about one barcoded beta molecule was captured through template switching.

Study outcomes and limitations: In the absence of known donor CMV status, changes in expanded clonotypes were possibly confounded.

Then a second PCR, running roughly 7 to 11 cycles, was carried out with a sample-barcoded 5' primer and a J-beta primer mix. The template-switch adaptor was a 5' adaptor with 12 random nucleotides. It tagged each cDNA molecule. TCRdb ran MiXCR on the 5' RACE reads and lists one entry per CDR3 protein. The sample has about 830,000 distinct CDR3 sequences; 55% to 75% are singletons. The sequence derives from a man younger than 45 in good health. The sample taken for sequencing was blood.

DNA for the CDR3: TGTGCCAGCAGTGGGGACAGGGGTAAGCAGTTCTTC. It is translated as CASSGDRGKQFF. This rearrangement joins TRBV25-1 to TRBJ2-1, with 10 bases identical to TRBD1. The CDR3 contains 12 residues. Germline V CDR1 and CDR2: MGHDK, SYGVNS. V gave up 4 bases and J gave up 11 bases; unmatched junction bases: 2.